The clone carrying this T cell receptor beta chain has at least ten counts. What it binds is unknown. Profiling that covered TCR beta VDJ and CDR3 relied on genomic DNA as its template. MiXCR was run by TCRdb on the reads, yielding one entry per CDR3 protein. Of a few hundred thousand distinct CDR3 sequences in the sample, roughly 59% were seen once. Selection for sequencing was limited to patients who had shown CD8+CD57+ cell expansion by flow cytometry. All patients had severe acquired aplastic anemia. The source of the sample is a study of CD8+CD57+ T cells in acquired aplastic anemia. V gave up 5 bases and J gave up 8 bases; unmatched junction bases: 9. Looked up from germline, CDR1 is SEHNR and CDR2 is FQNEAQ (reference sequence). CDR3 length equals 16 residues. The study, taken as a whole, reports: Both patients and controls carried the same twenty-nine CD8+ CDR3 sequences.

The chain joins TRBV7-9 to TRBJ2-1; 13 bases match TRBD2. The material sequenced was sorted CD4+, CD8+, or CD8+CD57+ T cells (not recorded which) from PBMCs. The receptor comes from a human donor with aplastic anemia. The CDR3 DNA reads TGTGCCAGCAGCATAACTAGCGGGAGGGCCTCGGATGAGCAGTTCTTC. Translated, it gives CASSITSGRASDEQFF.